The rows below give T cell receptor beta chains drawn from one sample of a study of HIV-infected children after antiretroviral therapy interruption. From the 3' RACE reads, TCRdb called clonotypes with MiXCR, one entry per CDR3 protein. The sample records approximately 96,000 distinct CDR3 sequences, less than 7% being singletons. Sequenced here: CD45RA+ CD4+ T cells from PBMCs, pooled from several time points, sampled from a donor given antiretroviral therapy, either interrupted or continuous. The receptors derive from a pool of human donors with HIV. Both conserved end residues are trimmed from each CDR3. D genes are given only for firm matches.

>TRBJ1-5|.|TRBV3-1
ASSQELNQPQH
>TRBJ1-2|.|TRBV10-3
AISEGQGVTYGYT
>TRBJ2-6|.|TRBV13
ASSPGVPGGANVLT
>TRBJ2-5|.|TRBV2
ASSEGYQETQY
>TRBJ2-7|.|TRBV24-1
ATSDLGFREAEQY
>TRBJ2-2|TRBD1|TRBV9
ASSVAGGIAGELF
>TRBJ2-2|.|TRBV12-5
ASGLARFTGELF
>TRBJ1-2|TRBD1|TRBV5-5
ASSPGQGAPNYGYT
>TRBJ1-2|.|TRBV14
ASSQFRDKVYGYT
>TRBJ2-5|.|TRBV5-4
ASSSGRQETQY
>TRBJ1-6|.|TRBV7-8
ASSLNLGNSPLH
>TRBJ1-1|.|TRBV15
ATSKEGAGRFVTEAF
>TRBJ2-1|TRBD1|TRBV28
ASSSGTGMDEQF
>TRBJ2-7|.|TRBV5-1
ASSVRGLYEQY
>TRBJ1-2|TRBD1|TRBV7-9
ASSLSGGNYGYT
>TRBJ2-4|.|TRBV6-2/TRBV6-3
ASAGQNMLENIQY
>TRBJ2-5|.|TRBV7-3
ASSPHEGGWETQY
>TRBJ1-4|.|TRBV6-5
ASSSPGGSGSEKLF
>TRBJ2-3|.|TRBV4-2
ASSPMGGSTDTQY
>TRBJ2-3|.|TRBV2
ATGGGRADTQY
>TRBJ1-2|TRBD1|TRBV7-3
ASNGTGGLNGYT
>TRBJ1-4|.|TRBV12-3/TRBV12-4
ASSRFQGLIATNEKLF
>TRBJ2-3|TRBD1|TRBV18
ASSPRDRVDTQY
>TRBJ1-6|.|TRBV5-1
ASSLNRDGRKNSPLH
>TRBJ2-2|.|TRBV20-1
SASWGAGELF
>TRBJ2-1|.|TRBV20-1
SADPNYAEQF
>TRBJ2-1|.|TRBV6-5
ASSYARSGASYNEQF
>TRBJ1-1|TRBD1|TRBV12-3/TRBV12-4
ASTTGERNTEAF
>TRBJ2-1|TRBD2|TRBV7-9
ASSLRSGGLGSSYNEQF
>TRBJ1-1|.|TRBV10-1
ASSEGRANTEAF
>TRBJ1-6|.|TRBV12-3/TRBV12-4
ASSLALGGGTRSRGSPLH
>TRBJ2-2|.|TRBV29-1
SARVGDTGELF
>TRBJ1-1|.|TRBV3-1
ASSPRRNTEAF
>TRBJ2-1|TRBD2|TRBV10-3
AISEPNIAGVSNEQF
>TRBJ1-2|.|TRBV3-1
ASSRNPGPPTNYGYT
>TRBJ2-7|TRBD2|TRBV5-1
ASSSRSSGRAGEQY
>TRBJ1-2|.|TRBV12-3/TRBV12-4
ASSLVGVSGGYT
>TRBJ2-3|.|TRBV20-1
SARVRSGETDTQY
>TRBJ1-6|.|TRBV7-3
ASSLGARSPLH
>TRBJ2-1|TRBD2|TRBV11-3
ASTDRPAGGQGEQF
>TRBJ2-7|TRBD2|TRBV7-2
ASSRGLAGLYEQY
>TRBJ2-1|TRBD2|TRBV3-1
ASSQPAIAGGPYNEQF
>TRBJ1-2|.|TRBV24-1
ATSDYHRKKSYGYT
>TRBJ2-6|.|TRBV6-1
ASTGILSGANVLT
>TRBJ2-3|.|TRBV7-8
ASSLGRNTDTQY
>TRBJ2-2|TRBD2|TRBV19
ASSIVSGRGNTGELF
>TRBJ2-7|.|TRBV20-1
SATADLYEQY
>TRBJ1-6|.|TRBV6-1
ASSEMLATNSPLH
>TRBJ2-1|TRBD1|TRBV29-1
SVAQDRGMEQF
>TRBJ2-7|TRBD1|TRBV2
ATQIDRGGDEQY
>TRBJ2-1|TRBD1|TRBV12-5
ASGWRQGVYNEQF
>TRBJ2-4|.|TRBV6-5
ASSSKILAKNIQY
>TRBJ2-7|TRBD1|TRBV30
AWSPTPGQGVYEQY
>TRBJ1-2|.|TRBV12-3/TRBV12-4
ASSSPLPFYGYT